These T cell receptor beta chains were read from a single sample in a study of Graves' ophthalmopathy and Graves' hyperthyroidism. TCRdb redid the calling of the multiplex PCR reads with MiXCR, one entry per CDR3 protein. The data contain 620,000 or so distinct CDR3 sequences, over 20% of them singletons. The sequencing sample was made of peripheral blood. The source of these receptors is a woman in her late teens or twenties with stable Graves' hyperthyroidism. Some clones in this sample may be carry-over from other donors' samples. Each CDR3 is given with its conserved first and last residue. A D gene is named only where the DNA matches it firmly. Only some rows state a clone size, as once, few, many or a class for expanded clones.

clone size	D gene	V gene	J gene	CDR3 protein	CDR3 DNA
few	-	TRBV20-1	TRBJ1-1	CSAREGHPNTEAFF	TGCAGTGCTAGAGAGGGACACCCAAACACTGAAGCTTTCTTT
-	-	TRBV6-1	TRBJ1-2	CASIKTDYGYTF	TGTGCCAGCATAAAAACTGACTATGGCTACACCTTC
-	TRBD2	TRBV5-1	TRBJ2-5	CASSLGLAGPPETQYF	TGCGCCAGCAGCTTGGGACTAGCGGGACCCCCCGAGACCCAGTACTTC
many	-	TRBV7-3	TRBJ1-1	CASSSGSTEAFF	TGTGCCAGCAGCTCCGGTAGTACTGAAGCTTTCTTT
few	-	TRBV5-5	TRBJ1-2	CASSFAGSNYGYTF	TGTGCCAGCAGCTTCGCGGGCAGCAACTATGGCTACACCTTC
many	TRBD1	TRBV10-3	TRBJ2-7	CAISGMGQGSYEQYF	TGTGCCATCAGTGGTATGGGACAGGGTTCCTACGAGCAGTACTTC
many	TRBD2	TRBV19	TRBJ2-2	CASRTSGIRTGELFF	TGTGCCAGTCGGACTAGCGGGATTCGAACCGGGGAGCTGTTTTTT
-	TRBD2	TRBV6-1	TRBJ2-7	CASRRLAGASSYEQYF	TGTGCCAGCAGACGACTAGCGGGGGCTAGCTCCTACGAGCAGTACTTC
few	-	TRBV30	TRBJ2-7	CAWGVRNSYEQYF	TGTGCCTGGGGCGTCAGGAACTCCTACGAGCAGTACTTC
many	TRBD1	TRBV3-1	TRBJ1-1	CASSQGQGLEAFF	TGTGCCAGCAGCCAAGGACAGGGGCTCGAAGCTTTCTTT
-	TRBD1	TRBV5-1	TRBJ1-1	CASIEAGGNTEAFF	TGCGCCAGCATAGAGGCAGGGGGCAACACTGAAGCTTTCTTT